Listed below are T cell receptor beta chains from one sample, sequenced in a study of cytomegalovirus exposure and HLA in healthy donors. Assay: immunoSEQ multiplex PCR; the TCRdb copy retains only in-frame clones and omits some. The table has 250,000 to 300,000 clones, 80% to 90% seen once; the top ten hold around 1%. Sequencing was performed on PBMCs. These receptors were obtained from a woman between 18 and 29 years old in good health and CMV-seronegative. Each CDR3 is given with its conserved first and last residue. The D gene is left open where the match is weak. Some rows mark clone size as missing; the rest say once, few, many or name a class of expanded clone.

TRBD1 | TRBJ1-3 | . | TRBV30 | TGTGCCTGGAGAAAGACAGGGGCTGGAAACACCATATATTTT | CAWRKTGAGNTIYF
TRBD1 | TRBJ1-1 | few | TRBV11-1 | TGTGCCAGCAGCTTTGTGGGACAGCAAGCTTTCTTT | CASSFVGQQAFF
. | TRBJ1-2 | . | TRBV5-1 | TGCGCCAGCAGCTTGACTACAGGCTATGGCTACACCTTC | CASSLTTGYGYTF
TRBD1 | TRBJ1-1 | . | TRBV5-5 | TGTGCCAGCAGCTGGCCGGGACAGGAGAATAGCGAAGCTTTCTTT | CASSWPGQENSEAFF
TRBD1 | TRBJ1-6 | . | TRBV6-5 | TGTGCCAGCAGTGTGGGGACAGGGGGCAATTCACCCCTCCACTTT | CASSVGTGGNSPLHF
. | TRBJ2-1 | . | TRBV28 | TGTGCCAGCAGTTTCCCGGGGAATGAGCAGTTCTTC | CASSFPGNEQFF
TRBD1 | TRBJ1-2 | . | TRBV19 | TGTGCCAGTATTCAAGGGGGCGCAGTAGATGGCTACACCTTC | CASIQGGAVDGYTF
. | TRBJ1-2 | . | TRBV7-8 | TGTGCCAGCAGCCCCGGTTACAGGAACTATGGCTACACCTTC | CASSPGYRNYGYTF
. | TRBJ1-5 | . | TRBV27 | TGTGCCAGCAGTTTATCGGCCAATCAGCCCCAGCATTTT | CASSLSANQPQHF
TRBD2 | TRBJ2-2 | . | TRBV5-1 | TGCGCCAGCAGCTTCGGTCTAGCGGGGTCGGACACCGGGGAGCTGTTTTTT | CASSFGLAGSDTGELFF
. | TRBJ2-7 | once | TRBV7-8 | TGTGCCAGCAGCGTTAGTTACGAGCAGTACTTC | CASSVSYEQYF
TRBD2 | TRBJ2-1 | . | TRBV7-9 | TGTGCCAGCAGCAGCTCTAGCGGGAGAGGTTCCTACAATGAGCAGTTCTTC | CASSSSSGRGSYNEQFF
. | TRBJ2-7 | once | TRBV2 | TGTGCCAGCAGTCAGGGGCAGTACTTC | CASSQGQYF
. | TRBJ2-7 | . | TRBV4-3 | TGCGCCAGCAGCCAAGATCAATCATACAGGGCAAGCGAGCAGTACTTC | CASSQDQSYRASEQYF
TRBD1 | TRBJ1-1 | few | TRBV19 | TGTGCCAGTAAACTCGACAGGGGTAACACTGAAGCTTTCTTT | CASKLDRGNTEAFF
TRBD1 | TRBJ1-2 | . | TRBV5-4 | TGTGCCGGATCAGGGGGAAACTATGGCTACACCTTC | CAGSGGNYGYTF
. | TRBJ1-5 | . | TRBV4-3 | TGCGCCAGCAGCCAAGATTGGTCAGGGATGCCTCAGCCCCAGCATTTT | CASSQDWSGMPQPQHF
. | TRBJ1-2 | . | TRBV7-8 | TGTGCCAGCAGCTCAGACAGCTATGGCTACACCTTC | CASSSDSYGYTF
TRBD1 | TRBJ2-1 | . | TRBV30 | TGTGCCTGGACGGGACAGGGTAGCGACAATGAGCAGTTCTTC | CAWTGQGSDNEQFF
. | TRBJ2-7 | . | TRBV5-1 | TGCGCCAGCAGTTTGGACTTAAGCCGCTCCTACGAGCAGTACTTC | CASSLDLSRSYEQYF
. | TRBJ2-3 | . | TRBV5-4 | TGTGCCAGCAGCTTTGGGGGCGGGAGTAGGGGAGATACGCAGTATTTT | CASSFGGGSRGDTQYF
TRBD2 | TRBJ2-1 | . | TRBV29-1 | TGCAGCGTTGCCGCTAGCGGGAGGGCCGATGAGCAGTTCTTC | CSVAASGRADEQFF
TRBD1 | TRBJ1-2 | . | TRBV9 | TGTGCCAGCAGCGCTAACAGGGGATACGGCTACACCTTC | CASSANRGYGYTF
TRBD2 | TRBJ2-7 | . | TRBV6-6 | TGTGCCAGCAGTTACCCGGGGGGGGAGCGGTACGAGCAGTACTTC | CASSYPGGERYEQYF
. | TRBJ1-2 | . | TRBV10-3 | TGTGCCATCAGTGTGGGGGGCTATGGCTACACCTTC | CAISVGGYGYTF
TRBD2 | TRBJ2-5 | . | TRBV7-2 | TGTGCCAGCAGCTTCAGGGGTAGCGGGGGAGGGGAGACCCAGTACTTC | CASSFRGSGGGETQYF
TRBD2 | TRBJ2-7 | . | TRBV7-9 | TGTGCCAGCAGCGGCCGGGGGGGCTCCATAGGGGAGCAGTACTTC | CASSGRGGSIGEQYF
TRBD1 | TRBJ2-1 | once | TRBV18 | TGTGCCAGCTCAGTAGCAGGGGGCAATGAGCAGTTCTTC | CASSVAGGNEQFF
TRBD1 | TRBJ2-7 | . | TRBV6-5 | TGTGCCAGCAGTTACTCTGGCACAGGGGACCACGAGCAGTACTTC | CASSYSGTGDHEQYF
. | TRBJ2-7 | . | TRBV10-1 | TGCGCCAGCAGTGAGTCCGGTGGCTACGAGCAGTACTTC | CASSESGGYEQYF
. | TRBJ1-1 | few | TRBV9 | TGTGCCAGCAGCGGGTGGGCAGGCAAGAACACTGAAGCTTTCTTT | CASSGWAGKNTEAFF
. | TRBJ2-7 | . | TRBV27 | TGTGCCAGCAGACCCCCGGGACAAGTTAGCTACGAGCAGTACTTC | CASRPPGQVSYEQYF
. | TRBJ2-1 | . | TRBV4-1 | TGCGCCAGCAGCCAAAGACTTCAACCATACAATGAGCAGTTCTTC | CASSQRLQPYNEQFF
. | TRBJ2-3 | . | TRBV6-1 | TGTGCCAGCACCTACGGGACTTTCGGAGCGGATACGCAGTATTTT | CASTYGTFGADTQYF
TRBD2 | TRBJ2-5 | once | TRBV6-5 | TGTGCCAGCAGTTACACCAGTTGGGAGGGCGGAGAGACCCAGTACTTC | CASSYTSWEGGETQYF
. | TRBJ2-2 | few | TRBV2 | TGTGCCAGTAGCACCGGGGAGCTGTTTTTT | CASSTGELFF
. | TRBJ2-2 | . | TRBV28 | TGTGCCAGCAGTCCTAGTTGGGCCGGGGAGCTGTTTTTT | CASSPSWAGELFF
TRBD1 | TRBJ1-5 | . | TRBV15 | TGTGCCACCAGCGGTCGGACAGGGGTCCTCCAGCCCCAGCATTTT | CATSGRTGVLQPQHF
TRBD2 | TRBJ2-7 | . | TRBV7-9 | TGTGCCAGCAGCCGCGGGAGAATCTACGAGCAGTACTTC | CASSRGRIYEQYF
. | TRBJ2-1 | . | TRBV5-1 | TGCGCCAGCAAGGATTTCCGAAACAGGGAGTCCTACAATGAGCAGTTCTTC | CASKDFRNRESYNEQFF
. | TRBJ2-1 | . | TRBV15 | TGTGCCACCAGCAGCGCATTTGGGGCGGTCTACAATGAGCAGTTCTTC | CATSSAFGAVYNEQFF
. | TRBJ2-1 | . | TRBV5-1 | TGCGCCAGCAGCTTGGAGTCTGGACTACCTTACAATGAGCAGTTCTTC | CASSLESGLPYNEQFF
TRBD1 | TRBJ2-3 | . | TRBV5-8 | TGTGCCAGCAGCTTTGACAGGGGTAGGACAGATACGCAGTATTTT | CASSFDRGRTDTQYF
. | TRBJ2-5 | . | TRBV4-1 | TGCGCCAGCAGCCAAGATCAGGGTAGAGAGACCCAGTACTTC | CASSQDQGRETQYF
. | TRBJ2-5 | . | TRBV18 | TGTGCCAGCTCACCAATTACACCGCAAGAGACCCAGTACTTC | CASSPITPQETQYF
TRBD1 | TRBJ2-7 | . | TRBV14 | TGTGCCAGCAGCCGACTCCGGGACAGGGGGAGCTCCTACGAGCAGTACTTC | CASSRLRDRGSSYEQYF
. | TRBJ2-3 | . | TRBV5-6 | TGTGCCAGCAGCTTGGCCAGTAATACGCAGTATTTT | CASSLASNTQYF
. | TRBJ1-2 | . | TRBV19 | TGTGCCAGTAATCCTCCCGGGACTAGGGGTGGCTACACCTTC | CASNPPGTRGGYTF
TRBD1 | TRBJ1-2 | . | TRBV18 | TGTGCCAGCTCATTGGTGGACAGGCCAGATGGCTACACCTTC | CASSLVDRPDGYTF
. | TRBJ1-2 | . | TRBV7-2 | TGTGCCAGCAGCGTAGACAGATACTCTAACTATGGCTACACCTTC | CASSVDRYSNYGYTF
TRBD1 | TRBJ1-2 | few | TRBV30 | TGTGCCTCAGGGGGTAGCTATGGCTACACCTTC | CASGGSYGYTF